Below are 6 T cell receptor beta chains sequenced from a single sample in a study of cytomegalovirus exposure and HLA in healthy donors. The PCR ran on 60 Vbeta and 13 Jbeta primers. Some clones are missing from TCRdb's copy, which holds only in-frame ones; the method was immunoSEQ multiplex PCR. The repertoire holds some 200,000 clones, over 70% seen once, with around 4% in the top ten. Sequencing was carried out using PBMCs. The receptors stem from a man aged 50 to 60 in good health and CMV-seronegative.

The chain has TRBV4-1 and TRBJ1-6; 9 bases fit TRBD1. V dropped 6 bases and J dropped 10; count of bases not matched to a gene: 13. The CDR3 runs to 16 residues. The germline CDR1 and CDR2 sequences are MGHRA and YSYEKL. The CDR3 DNA is TGCGCCAGCAGGGGACAGGGTGAAGCGACGGACTCACCCCTCCACTTT. Translation gives CASRGQGEATDSPLHF.

The chain recombines TRBV7-2 with TRBJ2-6, with 11 bases fitting TRBD2. The CDR3 runs to 18 residues. Trimming cost V 6 bases and J 3 bases; bases outside gene matches: 10. Germline loops: CDR1 SGHTA, CDR2 FQGNSA. The CDR3 sequence: CASSPWTSGPFGANVLTF. The CDR3 nucleotides are TGTGCCAGCAGTCCCTGGACTAGCGGGCCCTTTGGGGCCAACGTCCTGACTTTC.

This clone occurred once. The chain uses TRBV18 and TRBJ1-2; tentatively, D is TRBD1 (5 bases). CDR1 and CDR2 from the germline V gene are KGHSH and LQKENI. The CDR3 contains 13 residues. V lost 5 bases and J lost 8, with 15 bases in between. CDR3 region: CASSKGSERGYTF. The CDR3 DNA is TGTGCCAGCTCAAAGGGGTCGGAGCGAGGCTACACCTTC.

The chain joins TRBV7-9 to TRBJ2-1; 7 bases are a match to TRBD2. The V segment lost 6 bases and the J segment 15 bases; nucleotides outside the gene matches: 11. CDR1 is SEHNR, CDR2 FQNEAQ, per germline (reference sequence). The CDR3 covers 12 residues. The chain's CDR3 is CASRGGGPGGFF. DNA of the CDR3: TGTGCCAGCAGGGGCGGAGGGCCGGGAGGGTTCTTC.

The chain recombines TRBV19 with TRBJ2-7; TRBD1 matches at 7 bases. The CDR3 extends over 14 amino acids. With 5 bases clipped from V and 3 bases from J, the junction kept 7 bases outside the gene matches. Germline lookup yields CDR1 LNHDA and CDR2 SQIVND (reference sequence). In DNA, the CDR3 is TGTGCCAGTAGTGAATCGGGACAGATCTACGAGCAGTACTTC. It codes for CASSESGQIYEQYF. The full variable domain, rest sourced from reference TRBV19 and TRBJ2-7, is DGGITQSPKYLFRKEGQNVTLSCEQNLNHDAMYWYRQDPGQGLRLIYYSQIVNDFQKGDIAEGYSVSREKKESFPLTVTSAQKNPTAFYLCASSESGQIYEQYFGPGTRLTVT.

CDR3 bases: TGTGCCAGCAGCTTAGTCGAGGCAACTAATGAAAAACTGTTTTTT. This codes for CASSLVEATNEKLFF. This sequence joins TRBV7-2 and TRBJ1-4, with D hard to call. With 1 base removed from V and 0 bases from J, the gap between germline ends came to 6 bases. This CDR3 spans 15 amino acids. Germline loops: CDR1 SGHTA, CDR2 FQGNSA. The variable domain in full, completed from reference TRBV7-2 and TRBJ1-4, reads GAGVSQSPSNKVTEKGKDVELRCDPISGHTALYWYRQSLGQGLEFLIYFQGNSAPDKSGLPSDRFSAERTGGSVSTLTIQRTQQEDSAVYLCASSLVEATNEKLFFGSGTQLSVL.